This record covers a single T cell receptor (beta chain). Its antigen is as yet unknown. Using immunoSEQ multiplex PCR, the repertoire was profiled, and TCRdb retains in-frame clones only, with some absent. The sample has 350,000 to 450,000 clones; roughly 91% are singletons. The germline gives CDR1 LNHDA, CDR2 SQIVND (reference sequence). V was clipped by 5 bases and J by 5 bases, with 9 bases between them. CDR3 length: 12 amino acids. Noted treatment: over 15 received Ad26.COV2.S at low or high dose, single or two shots; roughly five received placebo; per-sample allocation not given. The study sampled participants on day 63 after the first vaccine or placebo injection. The data derive from a study of Ad26.COV2.S vaccination and SARS-CoV-2 variants. For the study at large: Once or twice, 56 days apart, Ad26.COV2.S was delivered intramuscularly. General observations from the study: In TCR breadth and depth analyses, total T cell responses may have been underestimated.

V is TRBV19 and J is TRBJ2-5; no reliable D call. Here the sequenced sample was peripheral blood, taken in a trial of Ad26.COV2.S vaccine versus placebo. The receptor comes from a person aged 18-65 years who received the Ad26.COV2.S COVID-19 vaccine or a placebo. The CDR3 loop reads CASSAAPETQYF. CDR3 DNA sequence: TGTGCCAGTAGTGCCGCCCCGGAGACCCAGTACTTC.